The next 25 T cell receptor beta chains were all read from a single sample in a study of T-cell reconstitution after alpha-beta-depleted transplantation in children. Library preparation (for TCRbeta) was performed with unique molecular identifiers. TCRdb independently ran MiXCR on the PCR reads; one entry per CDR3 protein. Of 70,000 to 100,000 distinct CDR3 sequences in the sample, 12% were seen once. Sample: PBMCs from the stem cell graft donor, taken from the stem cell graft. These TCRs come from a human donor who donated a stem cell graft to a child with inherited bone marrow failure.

CDR3 DNA sequence: TGTGCCAGCAGTACGAGGGGTTACACAGATACGCAGTATTTT. Translation: CASSTRGYTDTQYF. The genes are TRBV6-5 and TRBJ2-3; D is possibly TRBD1 or TRBD2 (5 bases each). The CDR3 covers 14 residues. Germline V lookup: CDR1 MNHEY, CDR2 SVGAGI. V was pared by 5 bases and J by 2 bases, with 11 bases between.

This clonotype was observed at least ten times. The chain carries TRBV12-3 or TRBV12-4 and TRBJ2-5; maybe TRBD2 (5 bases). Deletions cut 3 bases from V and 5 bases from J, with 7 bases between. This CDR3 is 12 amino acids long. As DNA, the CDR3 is TGTGCCAGCAGTTTTCGAGGGGAGACCCAGTACTTC. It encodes CASSFRGETQYF.

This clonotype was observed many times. The CDR3 protein is CASTTTPNYGALNTEAFF. Written as DNA, the CDR3 is TGTGCCAGCACCACTACCCCAAACTATGGAGCGTTGAACACTGAAGCTTTCTTT. The V call is TRBV12-3 or TRBV12-4, the J call TRBJ1-1; no definite D call. This CDR3 is 18 amino acids long. Trimming cost V 7 bases and J 0 bases, with 24 bases left between them.

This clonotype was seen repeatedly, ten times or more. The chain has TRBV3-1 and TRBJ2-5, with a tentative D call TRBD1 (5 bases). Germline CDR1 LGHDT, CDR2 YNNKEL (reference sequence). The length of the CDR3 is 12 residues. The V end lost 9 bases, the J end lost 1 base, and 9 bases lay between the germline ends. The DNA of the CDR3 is TGTGCCAGTGAAGACAGCCAAGAGACCCAGTACTTC. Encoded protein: CASEDSQETQYF.

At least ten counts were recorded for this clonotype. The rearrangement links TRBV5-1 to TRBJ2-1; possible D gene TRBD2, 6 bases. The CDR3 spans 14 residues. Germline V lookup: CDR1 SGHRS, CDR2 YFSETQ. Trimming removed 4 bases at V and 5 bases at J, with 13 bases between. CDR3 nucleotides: TGCGCCAGCAGCCACGGGACTGTGGACAATGAGCAGTTCTTC. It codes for CASSHGTVDNEQFF.

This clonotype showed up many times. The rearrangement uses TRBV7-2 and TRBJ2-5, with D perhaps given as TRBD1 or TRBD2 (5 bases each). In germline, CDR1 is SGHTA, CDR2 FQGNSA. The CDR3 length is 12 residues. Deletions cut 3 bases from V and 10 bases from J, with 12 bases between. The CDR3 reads CASSFYRDDQYF. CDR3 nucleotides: TGTGCCAGCAGCTTCTACCGGGACGACCAGTACTTC.

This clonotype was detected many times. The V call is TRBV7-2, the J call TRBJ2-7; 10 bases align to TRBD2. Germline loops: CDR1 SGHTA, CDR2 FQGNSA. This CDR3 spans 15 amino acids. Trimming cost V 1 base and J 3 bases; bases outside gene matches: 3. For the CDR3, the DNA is TGTGCCAGCAGCTTAGTTGGACTAGCGGACTACGAGCAGTACTTC. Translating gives CASSLVGLADYEQYF.

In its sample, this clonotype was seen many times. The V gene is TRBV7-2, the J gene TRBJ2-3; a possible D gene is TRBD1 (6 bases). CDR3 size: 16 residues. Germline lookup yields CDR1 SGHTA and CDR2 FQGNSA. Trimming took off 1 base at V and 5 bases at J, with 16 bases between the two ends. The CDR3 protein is CASSLGGVKGQDTQYF. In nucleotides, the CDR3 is TGTGCCAGCAGCTTAGGTGGGGTTAAGGGACAAGATACGCAGTATTTT.

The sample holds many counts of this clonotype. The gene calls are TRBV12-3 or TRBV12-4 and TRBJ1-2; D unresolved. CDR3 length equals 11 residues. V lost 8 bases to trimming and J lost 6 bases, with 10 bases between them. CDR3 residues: CASGPADGYTF. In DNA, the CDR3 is TGTGCCAGCGGACCGGCAGATGGCTACACCTTC.

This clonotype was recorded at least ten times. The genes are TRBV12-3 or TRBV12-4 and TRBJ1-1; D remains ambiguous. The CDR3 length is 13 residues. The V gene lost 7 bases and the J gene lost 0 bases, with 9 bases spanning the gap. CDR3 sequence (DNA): TGTGCCAGCACCCAGGAGATGAACACTGAAGCTTTCTTT. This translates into CASTQEMNTEAFF.

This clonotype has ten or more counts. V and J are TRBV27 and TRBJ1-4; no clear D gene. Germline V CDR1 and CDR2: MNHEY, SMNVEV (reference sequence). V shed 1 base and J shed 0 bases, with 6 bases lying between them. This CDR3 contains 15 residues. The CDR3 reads CASSLFRSTNEKLFF. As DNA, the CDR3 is TGTGCCAGCAGTTTATTTCGGTCAACTAATGAAAAACTGTTTTTT.

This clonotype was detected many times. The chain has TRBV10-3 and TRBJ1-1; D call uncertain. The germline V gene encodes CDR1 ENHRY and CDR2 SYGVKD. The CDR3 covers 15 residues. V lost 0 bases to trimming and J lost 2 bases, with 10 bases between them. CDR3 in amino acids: CAISESSRGNTEAFF. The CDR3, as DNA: TGTGCCATCAGTGAGTCGAGCCGCGGAAACACTGAAGCTTTCTTT.

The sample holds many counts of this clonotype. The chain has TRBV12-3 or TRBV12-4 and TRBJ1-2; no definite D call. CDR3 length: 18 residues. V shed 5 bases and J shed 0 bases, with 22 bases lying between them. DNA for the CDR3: TGTGCCAGCAGTGACCCCAAACGAACCGGGCCCTCTAACTATGGCTACACCTTC. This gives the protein CASSDPKRTGPSNYGYTF.

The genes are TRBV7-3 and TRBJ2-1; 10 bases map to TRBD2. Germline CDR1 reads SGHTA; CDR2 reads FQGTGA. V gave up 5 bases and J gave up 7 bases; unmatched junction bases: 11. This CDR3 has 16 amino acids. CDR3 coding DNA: TGTGCCAGCAGCCCTCAAAACCTAGCGGGAGTGAATGAGCAGTTCTTC. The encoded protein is CASSPQNLAGVNEQFF.

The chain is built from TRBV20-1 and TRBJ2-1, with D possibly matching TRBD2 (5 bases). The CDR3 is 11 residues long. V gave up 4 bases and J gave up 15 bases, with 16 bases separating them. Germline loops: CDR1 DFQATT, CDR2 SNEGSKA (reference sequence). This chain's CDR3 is CSATSGTFPFF. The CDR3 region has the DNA TGCAGTGCTACCTCGGGAACTTTTCCGTTCTTC.

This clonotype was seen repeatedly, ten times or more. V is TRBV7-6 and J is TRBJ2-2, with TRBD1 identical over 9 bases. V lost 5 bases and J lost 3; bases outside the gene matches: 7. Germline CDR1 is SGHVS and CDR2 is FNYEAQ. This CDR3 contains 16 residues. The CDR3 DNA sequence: TGTGCCAGCAGCGCCCCGGGACAGGGTCACACCGGGGAGCTGTTTTTT. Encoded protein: CASSAPGQGHTGELFF.

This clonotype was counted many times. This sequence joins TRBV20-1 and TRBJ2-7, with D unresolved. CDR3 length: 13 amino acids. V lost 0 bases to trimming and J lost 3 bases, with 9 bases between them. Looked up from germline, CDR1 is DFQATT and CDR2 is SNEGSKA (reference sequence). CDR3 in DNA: TGCAGTGCTAGAGACAGCAAAGACTACGAGCAGTACTTC. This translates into CSARDSKDYEQYF.

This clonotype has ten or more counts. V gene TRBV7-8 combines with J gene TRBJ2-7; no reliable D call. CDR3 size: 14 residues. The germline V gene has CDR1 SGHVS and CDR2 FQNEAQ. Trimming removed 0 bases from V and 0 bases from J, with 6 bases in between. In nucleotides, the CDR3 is TGTGCCAGCAGCTTAGCGGGCAACTCCTACGAGCAGTACTTC. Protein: CASSLAGNSYEQYF.

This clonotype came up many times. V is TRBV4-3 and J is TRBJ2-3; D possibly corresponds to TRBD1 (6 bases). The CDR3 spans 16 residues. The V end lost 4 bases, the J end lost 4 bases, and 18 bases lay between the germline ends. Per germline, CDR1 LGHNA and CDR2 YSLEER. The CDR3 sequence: CASSRGSGTPPDTQYF. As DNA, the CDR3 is TGCGCCAGCAGCCGCGGCTCCGGGACACCTCCAGATACGCAGTATTTT.

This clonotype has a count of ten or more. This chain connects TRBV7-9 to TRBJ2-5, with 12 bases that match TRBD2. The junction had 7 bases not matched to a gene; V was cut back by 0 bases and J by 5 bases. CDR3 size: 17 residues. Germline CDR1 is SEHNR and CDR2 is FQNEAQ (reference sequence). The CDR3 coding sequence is TGTGCCAGCAGCTTAGCCCTACTAGCGGGAGGCCCGGAGACCCAGTACTTC. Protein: CASSLALLAGGPETQYF. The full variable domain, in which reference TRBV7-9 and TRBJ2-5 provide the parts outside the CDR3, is DTGVSQNPRHKITKRGQNVTFRCDPISEHNRLYWYRQTLGQGPEFLTYFQNEAQLEKSRLLSDRFSAERPKGSFSTLEIQRTEQGDSAMYLCASSLALLAGGPETQYFGPGTRLLVL.

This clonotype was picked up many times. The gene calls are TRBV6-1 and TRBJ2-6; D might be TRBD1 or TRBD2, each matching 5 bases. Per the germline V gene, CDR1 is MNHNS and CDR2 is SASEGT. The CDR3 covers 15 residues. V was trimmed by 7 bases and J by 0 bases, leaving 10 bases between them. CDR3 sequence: CASIGTNSGANVLTF. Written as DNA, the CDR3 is TGTGCCAGCATAGGGACCAACTCTGGGGCCAACGTCCTGACTTTC.

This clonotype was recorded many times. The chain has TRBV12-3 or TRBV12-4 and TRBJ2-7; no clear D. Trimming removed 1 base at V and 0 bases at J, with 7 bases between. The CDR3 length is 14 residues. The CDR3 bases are TGTGCCAGCAGTTTAGGGCAGGTCTCCTACGAGCAGTACTTC. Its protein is CASSLGQVSYEQYF.

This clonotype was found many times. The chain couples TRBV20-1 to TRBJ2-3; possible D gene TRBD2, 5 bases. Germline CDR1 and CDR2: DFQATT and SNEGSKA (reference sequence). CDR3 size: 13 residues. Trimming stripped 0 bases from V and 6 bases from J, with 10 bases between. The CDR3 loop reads CSARDSSGDTQYF. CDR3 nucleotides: TGCAGTGCTAGAGACTCTTCGGGGGATACGCAGTATTTT.

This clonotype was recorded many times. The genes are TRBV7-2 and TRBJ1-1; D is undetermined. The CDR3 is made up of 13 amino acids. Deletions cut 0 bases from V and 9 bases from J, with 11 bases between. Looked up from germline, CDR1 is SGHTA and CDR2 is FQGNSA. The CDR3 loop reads CASSLAEGGKAFF. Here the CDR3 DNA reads TGTGCCAGCAGCTTAGCGGAAGGCGGGAAAGCTTTCTTT.

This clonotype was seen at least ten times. DNA for the CDR3: TGCGCCAGCGCTTGGGTTTTGGGTTCCTACGAGCAGTACTTC. It specifies CASAWVLGSYEQYF. The V call is TRBV5-1, the J call TRBJ2-7; D is uncertain. The CDR3 extends over 14 amino acids. Germline loops: CDR1 SGHRS, CDR2 YFSETQ. V lost 7 bases to trimming and J lost 1 base, with 15 bases between them.